This TCR beta chain came from a study of cytomegalovirus exposure and HLA in healthy donors. Overall study results and limits: Rare sequences made up most TCRs, while some public TCRs were found in many donors. The authors enumerated under 200 TCR beta chains as linked to cytomegalovirus.

V was shortened by 9 bases and J by 7 bases, with 21 bases between the two germline ends. Germline values: CDR1 MNHEY, CDR2 SVGAGI. This CDR3 comprises 14 residues. A remark on this clone: No antigen is known for it.

Some clones are missing from TCRdb's copy, which holds only in-frame ones; the method was immunoSEQ multiplex PCR. The data contain about 160,000 clones, 91% of them singletons. The rearrangement uses TRBV6-5 and TRBJ1-2, with D possibly being TRBD1 (5 bases). The sequence derives from a young woman in good health and CMV-seropositive. Sequenced material: PBMCs. CDR3 nucleotide sequence: TGTGCCAGTCACCCTGGGGGGGGGATCCTTGGCTACACCTTC. Protein sequence: CASHPGGGILGYTF.